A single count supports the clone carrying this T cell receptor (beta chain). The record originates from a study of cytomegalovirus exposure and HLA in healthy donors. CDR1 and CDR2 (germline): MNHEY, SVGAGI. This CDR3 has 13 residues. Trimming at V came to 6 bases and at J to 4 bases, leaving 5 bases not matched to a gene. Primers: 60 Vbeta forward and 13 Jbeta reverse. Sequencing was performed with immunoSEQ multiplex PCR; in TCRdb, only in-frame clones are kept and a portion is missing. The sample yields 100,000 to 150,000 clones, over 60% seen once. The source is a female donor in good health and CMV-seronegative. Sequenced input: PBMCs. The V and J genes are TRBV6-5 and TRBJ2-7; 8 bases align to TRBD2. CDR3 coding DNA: TGTGCCAGCAGCGGGGGGGGGAATTACGAGCAGTACTTC. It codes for CASSGGGNYEQYF.